What follows are 29 T cell receptor beta chains derived from one specimen sequenced in a study of CD8+CD57+ T cells in acquired aplastic anemia. The TCR beta profiling, which covered VDJ combination and CDR3 sequence, was carried out using genomic DNA as the template. Via MiXCR, TCRdb re-called the reads, giving one row per CDR3 protein. This table holds 250,000 to 300,000 distinct CDR3 sequences, 50% to 70% found once. The sample comprised sorted CD4+, CD8+, or CD8+CD57+ T cells (not recorded which) from PBMCs. These receptors came from a human donor with severe aplastic anemia or a healthy control (not recorded which).

Here the CDR3 reads CSVPTNTEAFF. The CDR3, as DNA: TGCAGCGTTCCCACTAACACTGAAGCTTTCTTT. This chain uses TRBV29-1 with TRBJ1-1; D is unresolved. The CDR3 totals 11 residues. V was cut by 5 bases and J by 2 bases, with 6 bases left in between. Germline values: CDR1 SQVTM, CDR2 ANQGSEA.

This clonotype was detected many times. The V gene is TRBV9, the J gene TRBJ2-2; TRBD1 matches at 10 bases. The V gene's germline CDR1 is SGDLS and CDR2 YYNGEE. The CDR3 spans 15 residues. Losses at the gene ends were 3 bases for V and 5 bases for J; bases not matched to a gene: 4. CDR3 residues: CASSDDRGRTGELFF. In nucleotides, the CDR3 is TGTGCCAGCAGCGACGACAGGGGGCGGACCGGGGAGCTGTTTTTT.

The chain recombines TRBV2 with TRBJ2-1; D is unclear. V was shortened by 3 bases and J by 10 bases, with 10 bases between the two germline ends. Germline V gene sequence: CDR1 SNHLY, CDR2 FYNNEI. The CDR3 has 12 amino acids. CDR3 nucleotide sequence: TGTGCCAGCAGTGATAATAGTTACGAGCAGTTCTTC. Translating gives CASSDNSYEQFF.

The chain joins TRBV25-1 to TRBJ2-6; no clear D gene. Germline assignment: CDR1 MGHDK and CDR2 SYGVNS. V lost 4 bases to trimming and J lost 0 bases, with 7 bases between them. The CDR3 is 15 amino acids. CDR3 protein: CASSGASSGANVLTF. The CDR3 region has the DNA TGTGCCAGCAGTGGGGCTAGCTCTGGGGCCAACGTCCTGACTTTC.

This clonotype has just a few counts. The chain combines TRBV7-9 with TRBJ1-6; no reliable D call. Trimming took 5 bases from V and 10 from J, leaving 6 bases between them. Germline V gene data show CDR1 as SEHNR and CDR2 as FQNEAQ (reference sequence). This CDR3 has 11 residues. The CDR3: CASSRRSPLHF. In nucleotides, the CDR3 is TGTGCCAGCAGCCGACGGTCACCCCTCCACTTT.

This chain connects TRBV12-3 or TRBV12-4 to TRBJ1-2, with 9 bases aligning to TRBD1. V shed 8 bases, J shed 4 bases, and the junction held 5 bases outside the gene matches. The CDR3 length is 13 residues. CDR3 loop: CASPGQGSYGYTF. CDR3 sequence (DNA): TGTGCCAGCCCAGGACAGGGGTCCTATGGCTACACCTTC.

This clonotype was counted a few times. This sequence joins TRBV29-1 and TRBJ2-7; D assignment may be TRBD1 or TRBD2 (5 bases each). The CDR3 loop spans 12 amino acids. The germline V gene encodes CDR1 SQVTM and CDR2 ANQGSEA. Between the trimmed V and J ends, which lost 5 bases and 0 bases, there was a span of 8 bases. CDR3 bases: TGCAGCGTTTCCGGGACCTCCTACGAGCAGTACTTC. It specifies CSVSGTSYEQYF.

Concerning this clonotype: A much larger clonotype is one base distant, so this may be a read error. This rearrangement joins TRBV6-5 to TRBJ2-5; no definite D call. With 5 bases removed from V and 8 bases from J, the gap between germline ends came to 24 bases. Germline CDR1 reads MNHEY; CDR2 reads SVGAGI. CDR3 size: 16 residues. Here the CDR3 reads CASSEKRSGSLHTQYF. CDR3 nucleotide sequence: TGTGCCAGCAGTGAAAAACGGTCAGGTAGTTTACATACCCAGTACTTC.

This clonotype has just one count. This sequence joins TRBV5-1 and TRBJ2-2, with a tentative D call TRBD2 (5 bases). There are 15 residues in the CDR3. V lost 0 bases and J 2 bases, leaving 8 bases between the germline ends. Per germline, CDR1 SGHRS and CDR2 YFSETQ. CDR3 sequence reads: CASSLVSDNTGELFF. CDR3 DNA: TGCGCCAGCAGCTTGGTTAGCGACAACACCGGGGAGCTGTTTTTT.

This clonotype has a count of ten or more. The chain recombines TRBV12-3 or TRBV12-4 with TRBJ2-3; 9 positions agree with TRBD1. The CDR3 is 14 residues long. J gave up 2 bases and V 6 bases, and 3 bases lay outside the gene matches. DNA of the CDR3: TGTGCCAGCAGACGACAGGGGGACACAGATACGCAGTATTTT. Translated, it gives CASRRQGDTDTQYF.

CDR3 DNA sequence: TGCAGCGTTGAATTAGCTGCGGGACAGGGTAATGAAAAACTGTTTTTT. Translated: CSVELAAGQGNEKLFF. V and J are TRBV29-1 and TRBJ1-4; 9 bases align to TRBD1. The CDR3 extends over 16 amino acids. Germline CDR1 is SQVTM and CDR2 is ANQGSEA. The V segment lost 2 bases and the J segment 4 bases; nucleotides outside the gene matches: 8.

J is TRBJ2-2 and V is TRBV20-1; 7 bases fit TRBD2. This CDR3 has 14 amino acids. The germline V gene has CDR1 DFQATT and CDR2 SNEGSKA (reference sequence). V was clipped by 4 bases and J by 1 base; unmatched bases: 3. CDR3 nucleotide sequence: TGCAGTGCTACCCAGCGGGAGAACACCGGGGAGCTGTTTTTT. As protein: CSATQRENTGELFF.

The V gene is TRBV29-1, the J gene TRBJ1-2; 9 nucleotides match TRBD1. The V gene's germline CDR1 is SQVTM and CDR2 ANQGSEA. CDR3 size: 12 residues. The junction had 12 bases not matched to a gene; V was cut back by 6 bases and J by 13 bases. CDR3 sequence (DNA): TGCAGCGTCGGGACAGGGCCGGGGGGGATCACCTTC. This gives the protein CSVGTGPGGITF.

This chain connects TRBV29-1 to TRBJ1-1; D gene uncertain. Germline V gene data show CDR1 as SQVTM and CDR2 as ANQGSEA. This CDR3 region has 13 residues. V lost 1 base and J 2 bases, leaving 8 bases between the germline ends. Here the CDR3 reads CSVEAHQNTEAFF. CDR3 in DNA: TGCAGCGTTGAAGCACACCAAAACACTGAAGCTTTCTTT. The whole variable domain, filled in from reference TRBV29-1 and TRBJ1-1, reads SAVISQKPSRDICQRGTSLTIQCQVDSQVTMMFWYRQQPGQSLTLIATANQGSEATYESGFVIDKFPISRPNLTFSTLTVSNMSPEDSSIYLCSVEAHQNTEAFFGQGTRLTVV.

A few counts support this clonotype. Possible read error: a much larger clone is one base away. CDR3 protein: CASSMPGTYYGYAF. CDR3 bases: TGTGCCAGCAGTATGCCTGGTACTTACTATGGCTACGCCTTC. The chain employs TRBV28 and TRBJ1-2; D not resolved. The V gene's germline CDR1 is MDHEN and CDR2 SYDVKM. CDR3 length: 14 residues.

The chain uses TRBV7-3 and TRBJ2-2; D might be TRBD1 or TRBD2, each matching 5 bases. V lost 4 bases to trimming and J lost 7 bases, with 19 bases between them. The CDR3 extends over 16 amino acids. From germline, CDR1 is SGHTA and CDR2 FQGTGA. This chain's CDR3 is CASSSAPGPLDGELFF. The CDR3 DNA reads TGTGCCAGCAGCTCGGCTCCGGGGCCCCTCGACGGGGAGCTGTTTTTT.

This chain joins TRBV5-6 and TRBJ2-5; D may correspond to TRBD1 or TRBD2 (5 bases each). The V end was cut by 2 bases, the J end by 3 bases, with 11 bases between. Per germline, CDR1 SGHDT and CDR2 YYEEEE. This CDR3 has 14 amino acids. CDR3 coding DNA: TGTGCCAGCAGCTTACCCGGGACCGAAGAGACCCAGTACTTC. It codes for CASSLPGTEETQYF. Supplemented by reference TRBV5-6 and TRBJ2-5, the full variable domain reads DAGVTQSPTHLIKTRGQQVTLRCSPKSGHDTVSWYQQALGQGPQFIFQYYEEEERQRGNFPDRFSGHQFPNYSSELNVNALLLGDSALYLCASSLPGTEETQYFGPGTRLLVL.

A single count supports this clonotype. The junction does not match germline at one end; this may be a read error. The chain recombines TRBV19 with TRBJ2-2; possibly TRBD2 for D (7 bases). The CDR3 covers 17 residues. Germline V lookup: CDR1 LNHDA, CDR2 SQIVND (reference sequence). The CDR3 loop reads CASSRGGTIANTGKLFF. CDR3 bases: TGTGCCAGTAGTAGGGGGGGCACCATAGCGAACACCGGGAAGCTGTTTTTT.

This rearrangement joins TRBV2 to TRBJ2-7; TRBD2 matches at 10 bases. V was pared by 6 bases and J by 10 bases, with 18 bases of the junction left unmatched. The CDR3 loop spans 16 amino acids. Germline assignment: CDR1 SNHLY and CDR2 FYNNEI. Here the CDR3 reads CASRAKRGGAWDTQYF. The CDR3, as DNA: TGTGCCAGCAGAGCGAAGCGGGGGGGCGCTTGGGACACCCAGTACTTC.

This clonotype was counted ten times or more. The chain links TRBV12-3 or TRBV12-4 to TRBJ1-3; weak D call: TRBD1 (6 bases). This CDR3 contains 16 residues. The V end was cut by 5 bases, the J end by 4 bases, with 18 bases between. The CDR3 is CASSLGSGVSGNTIYF. CDR3 DNA sequence: TGTGCCAGCAGTCTCGGTTCAGGGGTCTCCGGAAACACCATATATTTT.

This clonotype has a handful of counts. The chain couples TRBV28 to TRBJ1-4; D unclear. Germline CDR1 MDHEN, CDR2 SYDVKM. CDR3 length equals 13 residues. V was pared by 4 bases and J by 8 bases, with 11 bases between. The CDR3 reads CASSSWQKEKLFF. The CDR3 DNA reads as TGTGCCAGCAGTTCCTGGCAGAAAGAAAAACTGTTTTTT. Using reference TRBV28 and TRBJ1-4 for the parts outside the CDR3, the full variable domain is DVKVTQSSRYLVKRTGEKVFLECVQDMDHENMFWYRQDPGLGLRLIYFSYDVKMKEKGDIPEGYSVSREKKERFSLILESASTNQTSMYLCASSSWQKEKLFFGSGTQLSVL.

The chain carries TRBV2 and TRBJ2-6, with 13 bases fitting TRBD2. In germline, CDR1 is SNHLY, CDR2 FYNNEI. CDR3 length: 18 residues. With V trimmed by 2 bases and J by 1 base, 2 bases remained unmatched. CDR3 in DNA: TGTGCCAGCAGTGAAACTAGCGGGAGGGGTTCTGGGGCCAACGTCCTGACTTTC. Residues: CASSETSGRGSGANVLTF.

This clonotype has a handful of counts. A single base separates this from a much larger clone, so it may be a read error. Lacking the conserved final phenylalanine or tryptophan, this CDR3 likely reflects a read error. The chain carries TRBV6-4 and TRBJ1-1, with unresolved D. Germline V gene data show CDR1 as MRHNA and CDR2 as SNTAGT. This CDR3 has 13 residues. V was shortened by 4 bases and J by 5 bases, with 11 bases between the two germline ends. In nucleotides, the CDR3 is TGTGCCAGCAGTGTCGACCGGGGAACTGAAGCTTTCTTG. Translating it yields CASSVDRGTEAFL.

V is TRBV15 and J is TRBJ2-7; no clear D. Germline CDR1 is LNHNV and CDR2 is YYDKDF (reference sequence). The CDR3 runs 13 residues. V lost 3 bases, J lost 2 bases, and 8 bases lay in between. The CDR3 nucleotides read TGTGCCACCAGCAGGGATCTCGCCTACGAGCAGTACTTC. Translated, it gives CATSRDLAYEQYF.

The V and J genes are TRBV12-3 or TRBV12-4 and TRBJ1-2, with D possibly matching TRBD1 (6 bases). The CDR3 loop spans 14 amino acids. Trimming took off 1 base at V and 2 bases at J, with 8 bases between the two ends. DNA of the CDR3: TGTGCCAGCAGTTTAGGTGGACAGAACTATGGCTACACCTTC. This translates into CASSLGGQNYGYTF.

CDR3 nucleotide sequence: TGTGCCACCAGCAGCACGGAGAGCTCCTACGAGCAGTACTTC. Amino acids: CATSSTESSYEQYF. V is TRBV15 and J is TRBJ2-7; D ambiguous. The V and J ends lost 3 bases and 0 bases respectively, with 9 bases between them. The CDR3 covers 14 residues. Per germline, CDR1 LNHNV and CDR2 YYDKDF (reference sequence). Full variable domain (missing parts from reference TRBV15 and TRBJ2-7): DAMVIQNPRYQVTQFGKPVTLSCSQTLNHNVMYWYQQKSSQAPKLLFHYYDKDFNNEADTPDNFQSRRPNTSFCFLDIRSPGLGDTAMYLCATSSTESSYEQYFGPGTRLTVT.

This clonotype showed up just once. This chain uses TRBV20-1 with TRBJ1-2, with 7 bases identical to TRBD1. The CDR3 extends over 15 amino acids. The junction had 14 bases not matched to a gene; V was cut back by 5 bases and J by 5 bases. From germline, CDR1 is DFQATT and CDR2 SNEGSKA (reference sequence). Here the CDR3 DNA reads TGCAGTGCTGGAACAGGGGAGGGGGCTCTATATGGCTACACCTTC. Translated, it gives CSAGTGEGALYGYTF.

Ten or more counts support this clonotype. This chain connects TRBV5-6 to TRBJ1-2; D is perhaps TRBD1 (6 bases). The CDR3 has 15 amino acids. In germline, CDR1 is SGHDT, CDR2 YYEEEE. Between the trimmed V and J ends, which lost 0 bases and 4 bases, there was a span of 13 bases. This chain's CDR3 is CASSLGQALPYGYTF. Here the CDR3 DNA reads TGTGCCAGCAGCTTGGGACAGGCGTTACCCTATGGCTACACCTTC. The variable domain in full, completed from reference TRBV5-6 and TRBJ1-2, reads DAGVTQSPTHLIKTRGQQVTLRCSPKSGHDTVSWYQQALGQGPQFIFQYYEEEERQRGNFPDRFSGHQFPNYSSELNVNALLLGDSALYLCASSLGQALPYGYTFGSGTRLTVV.

This clonotype was counted only a few times. V is TRBV6-6 and J is TRBJ2-7; D unclear. Germline CDR1 and CDR2: MNHNY and SVGAGI (reference sequence). The CDR3 runs to 12 residues. V lost 0 bases to trimming and J lost 6 bases, with 6 bases between them. CDR3 sequence reads: CASSYSTREQYF. CDR3 nucleotides: TGTGCCAGCAGTTACTCGACGCGCGAGCAGTACTTC.